This T cell receptor (beta chain) was obtained from a study of T cell responses to AZD1222 COVID-19 vaccine. Study-wide findings and caveats: Nearly half of spike-specific TCRs reportedly go after variant regions that carry no mutations. Donor demographics were predominantly white British with a female majority; clonal diversity may be underestimated.

Germline CDR1 reads MNHEY; CDR2 reads SMNVEV (reference sequence). Trimming pared 5 bases from V and 4 bases from J, leaving 9 bases between. The CDR3 runs to 13 residues. As regards this clone: Its antigen is undetermined.

Produced via immunoSEQ multiplex PCR; TCRdb's table is partial and in-frame only. The sample carries around 120,000 clones, 80% to 90% recorded once. The V and J genes are TRBV27 and TRBJ1-3, with a tentative D call TRBD1 (6 bases). Sequenced material: peripheral blood, taken on day 0 of AZD1222 vaccination. The sequence derives from an adult in good health. CDR3 loop: CASSAQGGNTIYF. As DNA, the CDR3 is TGTGCCAGCAGTGCCCAGGGGGGAAACACCATATATTTT.